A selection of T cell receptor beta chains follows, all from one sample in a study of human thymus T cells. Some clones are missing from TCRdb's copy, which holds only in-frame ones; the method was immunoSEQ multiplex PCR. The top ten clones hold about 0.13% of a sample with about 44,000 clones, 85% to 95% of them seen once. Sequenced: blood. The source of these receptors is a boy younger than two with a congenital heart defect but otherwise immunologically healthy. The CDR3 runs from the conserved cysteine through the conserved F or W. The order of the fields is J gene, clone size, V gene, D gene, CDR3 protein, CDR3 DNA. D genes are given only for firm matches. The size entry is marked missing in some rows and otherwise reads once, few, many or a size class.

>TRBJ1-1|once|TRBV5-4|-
CASSLATGGTEAFF
TGTGCCAGCAGCTTGGCCACGGGCGGAACTGAAGCTTTCTTT
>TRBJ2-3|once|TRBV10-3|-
CAISDRGTDTQYF
TGTGCCATCAGTGACAGGGGCACAGATACGCAGTATTTT
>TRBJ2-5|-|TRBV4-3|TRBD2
CASSQEIAGTTQETQYF
TGCGCCAGCAGCCAAGAAATAGCGGGGACAACCCAAGAGACCCAGTACTTC
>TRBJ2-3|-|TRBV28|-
CASSGRAGTSTDTQYF
TGTGCCAGCAGTGGAAGGGCAGGTACTAGCACAGATACGCAGTATTTT
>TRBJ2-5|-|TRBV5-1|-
CASSEGWQETQYF
TGCGCCAGCAGCGAGGGGTGGCAAGAGACCCAGTACTTC
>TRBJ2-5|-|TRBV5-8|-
CASSLFREETQYF
TGTGCCAGCAGCTTGTTCAGGGAGGAGACCCAGTACTTC
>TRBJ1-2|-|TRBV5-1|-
CASSLESYGYTF
TGCGCCAGCAGCTTGGAGTCCTATGGCTACACCTTC
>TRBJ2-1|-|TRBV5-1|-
CASSTPRGRVNYNEQFF
TGCGCCAGCAGCACTCCCCGAGGCAGGGTGAACTACAATGAGCAGTTCTTC
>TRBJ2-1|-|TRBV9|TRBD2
CASSAIAGGPEDEQFF
TGTGCCAGCAGCGCTATAGCGGGGGGGCCAGAAGATGAGCAGTTCTTC
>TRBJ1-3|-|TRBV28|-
CASTYRGNTIYF
TGTGCCAGCACCTACAGGGGAAACACCATATATTTT
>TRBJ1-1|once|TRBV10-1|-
CASSFQARGAFF
TGCGCCAGCAGTTTTCAGGCAAGGGGAGCTTTCTTT
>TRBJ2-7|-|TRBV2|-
CASSEGASQEQYF
TGTGCCAGCAGTGAAGGGGCTAGCCAAGAGCAGTACTTC
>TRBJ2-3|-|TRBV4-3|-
CASSQDRTNTDTQYF
TGCGCCAGCAGCCAAGACAGGACAAACACAGATACGCAGTATTTT
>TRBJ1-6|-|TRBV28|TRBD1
CASSPGAGGPWGPLHF
TGTGCCAGCAGTCCCGGGGCAGGGGGGCCCTGGGGGCCCCTCCACTTT
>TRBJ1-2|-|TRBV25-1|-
CASSESGGKRSYTF
TGTGCCAGCAGTGAATCGGGAGGGAAGAGGAGCTACACCTTC
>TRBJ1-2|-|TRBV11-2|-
CASSLGRVSGYTF
TGTGCCAGCAGCTTAGGCAGGGTCTCTGGCTACACCTTC
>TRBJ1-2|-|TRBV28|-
CASRFGTLSNYGYTF
TGTGCCAGCAGATTCGGGACACTCTCTAACTATGGCTACACCTTC
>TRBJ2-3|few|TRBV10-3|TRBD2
CAISERGGTDTQYF
TGTGCCATCAGTGAGCGGGGGGGCACAGATACGCAGTATTTT
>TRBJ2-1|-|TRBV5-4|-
CASRYERTPREQFF
TGTGCCAGCAGATACGAACGGACCCCTAGGGAGCAGTTCTTC
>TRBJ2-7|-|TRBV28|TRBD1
CASSRGGAGSYEQYF
TGTGCCAGCAGTAGAGGGGGCGCAGGTTCCTACGAGCAGTACTTC
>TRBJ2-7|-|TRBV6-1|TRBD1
CASPGGAYEQYF
TGTGCCAGCCCAGGGGGCGCGTACGAGCAGTACTTC
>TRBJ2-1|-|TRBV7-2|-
CASSLALSSYNEQFF
TGTGCCAGCAGCTTAGCACTTAGCTCCTACAATGAGCAGTTCTTC
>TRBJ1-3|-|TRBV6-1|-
CASRLSVKGNTIYF
TGTGCCAGCCGATTGTCGGTTAAAGGAAACACCATATATTTT
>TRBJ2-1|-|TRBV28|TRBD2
CARNSGGYNEQFF
TGTGCCAGGAATAGCGGGGGCTACAATGAGCAGTTCTTC
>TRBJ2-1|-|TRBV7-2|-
CASSVRFNEQFF
TGTGCCAGCAGCGTGAGGTTCAATGAGCAGTTCTTC
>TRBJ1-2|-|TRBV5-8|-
CASSFSMEEGYTF
TGTGCCAGCAGCTTTTCTATGGAGGAAGGCTACACCTTC
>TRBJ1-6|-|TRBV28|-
CASSPSESSYNSPLHF
TGTGCCAGCAGTCCCTCAGAGAGCTCCTATAATTCACCCCTCCACTTT
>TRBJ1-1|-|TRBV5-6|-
CASSPAGGGWAFF
TGTGCCAGCAGCCCTGCGGGGGGCGGGTGGGCTTTCTTT
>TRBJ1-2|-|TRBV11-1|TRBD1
CASGPPDRDGYTF
TGTGCCAGCGGGCCTCCGGACAGGGACGGCTACACCTTC
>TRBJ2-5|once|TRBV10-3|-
CAIGTPGELETQYF
TGTGCCATCGGGACCCCCGGGGAGTTGGAGACCCAGTACTTC
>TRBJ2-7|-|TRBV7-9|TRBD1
CASSLWGQGSLEQYF
TGTGCCAGCAGCTTATGGGGACAGGGGAGCCTGGAGCAGTACTTC
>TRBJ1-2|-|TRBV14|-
CASSQNGGPYGYTF
TGTGCCAGCAGCCAAAATGGGGGACCCTATGGCTACACCTTC
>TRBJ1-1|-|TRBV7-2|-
CASSPRGGRGAFF
TGTGCCAGCAGCCCCCGGGGGGGCAGGGGAGCTTTCTTT
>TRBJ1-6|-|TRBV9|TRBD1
CASSPWTGPPLHF
TGTGCCAGCAGCCCCTGGACAGGGCCACCCCTCCACTTT
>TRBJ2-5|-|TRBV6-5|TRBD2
CASSYGLAGGETQYF
TGTGCCAGCAGTTACGGTCTAGCGGGGGGGGAGACCCAGTACTTC
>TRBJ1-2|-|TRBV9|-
CASNRDNPNYGYTF
TGTGCCAGCAATAGGGACAACCCTAACTATGGCTACACCTTC
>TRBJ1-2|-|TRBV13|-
CASSAPGDHYGYTF
TGTGCCAGCAGCGCTCCAGGGGATCACTATGGCTACACCTTC
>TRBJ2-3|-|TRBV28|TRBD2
CASSLGVAGGTDTQYF
TGTGCCAGCAGTTTAGGTGTAGCGGGGGGCACAGATACGCAGTATTTT
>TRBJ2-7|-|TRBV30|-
CAWSVEGEQYF
TGTGCCTGGAGTGTGGAGGGCGAGCAGTACTTC
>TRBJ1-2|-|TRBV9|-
CASSKRGNGYTF
TGTGCCAGCAGCAAAAGGGGGAATGGCTACACCTTC
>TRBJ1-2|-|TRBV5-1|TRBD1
CASSLDQGAGGYTF
TGCGCCAGCAGCTTGGACCAGGGGGCTGGCGGCTACACCTTC
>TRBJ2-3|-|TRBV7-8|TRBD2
CASRRTSGGGDTQYF
TGTGCCAGCAGGAGGACTAGCGGGGGGGGAGATACGCAGTATTTT
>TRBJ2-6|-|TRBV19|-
CASSMASGANVLTF
TGTGCCAGTAGTATGGCCTCTGGGGCCAACGTCCTGACTTTC
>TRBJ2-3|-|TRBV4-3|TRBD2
CASSQDFWASGFADTQYF
TGCGCCAGCAGCCAAGATTTTTGGGCTAGCGGGTTTGCAGATACGCAGTATTTT
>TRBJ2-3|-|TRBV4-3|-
CASSPDEGGKDTQYF
TGCGCCAGCAGCCCTGACGAGGGGGGCAAAGATACGCAGTATTTT
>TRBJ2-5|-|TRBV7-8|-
CASSLQYQETQYF
TGTGCCAGCAGCTTACAGTACCAAGAGACCCAGTACTTC
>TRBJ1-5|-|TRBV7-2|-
CASSLTPGGNQPQHF
TGTGCCAGCAGCTTAACCCCCGGCGGCAATCAGCCCCAGCATTTT
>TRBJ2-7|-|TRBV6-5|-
CASSYGAGLGKYF
TGTGCCAGCAGTTACGGGGCAGGGTTGGGAAAGTACTTC
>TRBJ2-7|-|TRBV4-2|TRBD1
CASSHLTGAEAYEQYF
TGTGCCAGCAGCCACCTCACAGGGGCGGAGGCCTACGAGCAGTACTTC
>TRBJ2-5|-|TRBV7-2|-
CASSNRSWETQYF
TGTGCCAGCAGTAATCGGTCTTGGGAGACCCAGTACTTC